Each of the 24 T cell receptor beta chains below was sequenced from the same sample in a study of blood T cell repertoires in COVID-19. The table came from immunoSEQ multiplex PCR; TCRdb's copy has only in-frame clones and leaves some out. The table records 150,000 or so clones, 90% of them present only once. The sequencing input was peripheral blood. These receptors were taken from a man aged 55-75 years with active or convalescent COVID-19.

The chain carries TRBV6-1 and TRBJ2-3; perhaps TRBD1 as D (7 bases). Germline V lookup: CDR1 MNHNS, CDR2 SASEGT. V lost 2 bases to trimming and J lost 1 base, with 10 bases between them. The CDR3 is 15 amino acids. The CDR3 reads CASSEQGGRTDTQYF. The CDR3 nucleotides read TGTGCCAGCAGTGAACAGGGGGGTCGCACAGATACGCAGTATTTT.

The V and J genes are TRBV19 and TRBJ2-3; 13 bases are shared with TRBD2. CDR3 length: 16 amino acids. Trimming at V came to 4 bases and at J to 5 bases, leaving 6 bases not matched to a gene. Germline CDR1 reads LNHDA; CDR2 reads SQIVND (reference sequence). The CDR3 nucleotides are TGTGCCAGTAGTACCCGACTAGCGGGGGGACAAGATACGCAGTATTTT. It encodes CASSTRLAGGQDTQYF.

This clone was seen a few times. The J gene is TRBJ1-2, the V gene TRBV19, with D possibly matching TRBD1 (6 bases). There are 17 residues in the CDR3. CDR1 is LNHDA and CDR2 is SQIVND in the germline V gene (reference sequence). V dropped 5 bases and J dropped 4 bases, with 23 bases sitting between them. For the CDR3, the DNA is TGTGCCAGTAGTGTAGCACTCCTGAGGGGGGGGATCTATGGCTACACCTTC. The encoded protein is CASSVALLRGGIYGYTF.

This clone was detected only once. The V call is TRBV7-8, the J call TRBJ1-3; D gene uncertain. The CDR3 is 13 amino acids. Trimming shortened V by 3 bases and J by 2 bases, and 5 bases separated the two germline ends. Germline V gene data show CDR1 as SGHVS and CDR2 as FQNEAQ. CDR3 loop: CASSFPAGNTIYF. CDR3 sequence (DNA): TGTGCCAGCAGCTTCCCGGCTGGAAACACCATATATTTT.

Here the CDR3 reads CASSRQGLAGGVAKNIQYF. CDR3 DNA sequence: TGTGCCAGCAGTCGACAGGGACTAGCGGGAGGAGTAGCCAAAAACATTCAGTACTTC. The chain uses TRBV7-2 and TRBJ2-4; 15 bases align to TRBD2. This CDR3 is built from 19 residues. CDR1 SGHTA and CDR2 FQGNSA come from the germline V gene. The V segment lost 6 bases and the J segment 0 bases; nucleotides outside the gene matches: 9.

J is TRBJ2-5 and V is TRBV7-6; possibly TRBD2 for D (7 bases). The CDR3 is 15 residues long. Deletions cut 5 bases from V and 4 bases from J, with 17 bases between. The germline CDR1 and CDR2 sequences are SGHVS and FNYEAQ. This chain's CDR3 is CASSPGGLTGETQYF. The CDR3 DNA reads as TGTGCCAGCAGCCCCGGGGGGCTAACTGGAGAGACCCAGTACTTC.

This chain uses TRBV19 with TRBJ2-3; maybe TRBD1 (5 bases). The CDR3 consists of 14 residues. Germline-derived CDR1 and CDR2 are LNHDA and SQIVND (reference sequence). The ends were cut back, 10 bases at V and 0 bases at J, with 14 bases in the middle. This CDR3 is CATSQGWSTDTQYF. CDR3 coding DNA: TGTGCCACCTCCCAGGGCTGGAGCACAGATACGCAGTATTTT.

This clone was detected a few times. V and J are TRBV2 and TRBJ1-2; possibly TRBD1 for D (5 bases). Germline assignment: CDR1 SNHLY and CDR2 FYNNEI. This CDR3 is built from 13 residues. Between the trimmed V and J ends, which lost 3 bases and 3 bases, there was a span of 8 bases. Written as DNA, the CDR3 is TGTGCCAGCAGTGACCAGGGCCACTATGGCTACACCTTC. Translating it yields CASSDQGHYGYTF.

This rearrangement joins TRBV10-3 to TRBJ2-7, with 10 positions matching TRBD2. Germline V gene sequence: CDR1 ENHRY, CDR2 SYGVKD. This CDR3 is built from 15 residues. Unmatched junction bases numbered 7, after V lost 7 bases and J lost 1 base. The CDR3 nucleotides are TGTGCCATCAACTCACTAGCGGGAAAATCCTACGAGCAGTACTTC. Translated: CAINSLAGKSYEQYF.

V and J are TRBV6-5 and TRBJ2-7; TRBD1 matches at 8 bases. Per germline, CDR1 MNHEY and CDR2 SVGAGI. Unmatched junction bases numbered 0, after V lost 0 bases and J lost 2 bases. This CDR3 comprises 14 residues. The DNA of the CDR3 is TGTGCCAGCAGTTACTCCAGGGGGCCCTACGAGCAGTACTTC. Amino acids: CASSYSRGPYEQYF.

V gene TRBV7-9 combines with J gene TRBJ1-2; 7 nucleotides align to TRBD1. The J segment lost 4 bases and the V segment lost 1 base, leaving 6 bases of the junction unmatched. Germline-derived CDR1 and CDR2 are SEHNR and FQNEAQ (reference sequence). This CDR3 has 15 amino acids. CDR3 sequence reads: CASSLGDSSSYGYTF. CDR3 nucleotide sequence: TGTGCCAGCAGCTTAGGGGACAGTTCGAGCTATGGCTACACCTTC.

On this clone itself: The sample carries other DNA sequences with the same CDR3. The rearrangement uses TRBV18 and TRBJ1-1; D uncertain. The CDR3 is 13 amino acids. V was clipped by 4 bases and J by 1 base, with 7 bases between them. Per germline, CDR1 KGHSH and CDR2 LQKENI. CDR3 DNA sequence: TGTGCCAGCTCACAGGGAGAGAACACTGAAGCTTTCTTT. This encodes CASSQGENTEAFF. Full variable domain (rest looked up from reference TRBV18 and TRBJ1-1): NAGVMQNPRHLVRRRGQEARLRCSPMKGHSHVYWYRQLPEEGLKFMVYLQKENIIDESGMPKERFSAEFPKEGPSILRIQQVVRGDSAAYFCASSQGENTEAFFGQGTRLTVV.

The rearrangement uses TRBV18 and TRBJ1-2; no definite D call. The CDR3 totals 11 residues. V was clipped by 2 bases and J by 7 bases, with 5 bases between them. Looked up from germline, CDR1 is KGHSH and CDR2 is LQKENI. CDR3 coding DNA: TGTGCCAGCTCACCAGGGAGTGGCTACACCTTC. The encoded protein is CASSPGSGYTF.

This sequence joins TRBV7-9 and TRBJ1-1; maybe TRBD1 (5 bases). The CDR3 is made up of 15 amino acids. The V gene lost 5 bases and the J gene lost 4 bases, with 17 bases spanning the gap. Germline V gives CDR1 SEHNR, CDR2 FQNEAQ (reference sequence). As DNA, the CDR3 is TGTGCCAGCAGCCCCGCGAGTGGGGGGGGCACTGAAGCTTTCTTT. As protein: CASSPASGGGTEAFF.

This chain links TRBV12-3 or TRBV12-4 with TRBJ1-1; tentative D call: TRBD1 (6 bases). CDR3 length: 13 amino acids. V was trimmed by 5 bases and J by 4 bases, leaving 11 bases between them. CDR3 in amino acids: CASSTGSGTEAFF. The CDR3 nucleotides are TGTGCCAGCAGTACAGGGTCGGGCACTGAAGCTTTCTTT.

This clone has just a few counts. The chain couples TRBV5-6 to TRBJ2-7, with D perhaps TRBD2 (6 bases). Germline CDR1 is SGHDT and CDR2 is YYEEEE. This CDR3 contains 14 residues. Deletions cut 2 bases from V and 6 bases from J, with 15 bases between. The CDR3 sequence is CASSFLPGGSEQYF. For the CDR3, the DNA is TGTGCCAGCAGCTTCCTTCCTGGGGGGTCCGAGCAGTACTTC.

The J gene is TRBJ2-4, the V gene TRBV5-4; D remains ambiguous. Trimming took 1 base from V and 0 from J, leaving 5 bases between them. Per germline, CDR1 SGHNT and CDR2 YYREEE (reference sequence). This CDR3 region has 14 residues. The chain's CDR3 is CASSLQVAKNIQYF. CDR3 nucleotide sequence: TGTGCCAGCAGCTTGCAGGTAGCCAAAAACATTCAGTACTTC.

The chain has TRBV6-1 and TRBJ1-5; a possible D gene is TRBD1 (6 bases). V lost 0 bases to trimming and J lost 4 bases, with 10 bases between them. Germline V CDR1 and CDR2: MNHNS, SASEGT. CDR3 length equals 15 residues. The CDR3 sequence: CASSEAGGLNQPQHF. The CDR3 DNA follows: TGTGCCAGCAGTGAAGCTGGGGGCCTTAATCAGCCCCAGCATTTT.

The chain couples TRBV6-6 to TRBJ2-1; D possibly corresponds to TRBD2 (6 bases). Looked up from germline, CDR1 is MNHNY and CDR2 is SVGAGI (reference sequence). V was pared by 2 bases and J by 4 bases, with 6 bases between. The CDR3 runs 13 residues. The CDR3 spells CASSYLAYNEQFF. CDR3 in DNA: TGTGCCAGCAGTTACCTAGCGTACAATGAGCAGTTCTTC.

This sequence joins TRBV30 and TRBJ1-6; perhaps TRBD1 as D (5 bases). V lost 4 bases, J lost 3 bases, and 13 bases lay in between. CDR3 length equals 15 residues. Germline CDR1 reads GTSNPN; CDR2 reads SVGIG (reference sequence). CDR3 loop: CAWTIGAGYNSPLHF. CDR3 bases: TGTGCCTGGACCATTGGGGCAGGCTATAATTCACCCCTCCACTTT.

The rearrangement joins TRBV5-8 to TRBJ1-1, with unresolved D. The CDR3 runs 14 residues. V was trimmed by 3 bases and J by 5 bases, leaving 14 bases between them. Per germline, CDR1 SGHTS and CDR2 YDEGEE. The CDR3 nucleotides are TGTGCCAGCAGCTCGCACAGCGCGGGGACTGAAGCTTTCTTT. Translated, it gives CASSSHSAGTEAFF.

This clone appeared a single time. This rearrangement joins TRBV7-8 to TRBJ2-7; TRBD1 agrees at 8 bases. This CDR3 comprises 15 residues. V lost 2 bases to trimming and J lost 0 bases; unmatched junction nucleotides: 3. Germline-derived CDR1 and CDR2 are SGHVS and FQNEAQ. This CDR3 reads CASSLSGTGSYEQYF. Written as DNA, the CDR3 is TGTGCCAGCAGCTTATCCGGGACAGGCTCCTACGAGCAGTACTTC.

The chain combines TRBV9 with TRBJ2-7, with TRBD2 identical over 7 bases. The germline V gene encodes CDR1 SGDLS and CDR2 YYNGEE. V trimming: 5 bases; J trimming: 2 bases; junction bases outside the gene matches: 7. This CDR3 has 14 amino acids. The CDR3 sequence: CASSAGAGTYEQYF. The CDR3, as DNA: TGTGCCAGCAGTGCGGGAGCGGGAACCTACGAGCAGTACTTC.

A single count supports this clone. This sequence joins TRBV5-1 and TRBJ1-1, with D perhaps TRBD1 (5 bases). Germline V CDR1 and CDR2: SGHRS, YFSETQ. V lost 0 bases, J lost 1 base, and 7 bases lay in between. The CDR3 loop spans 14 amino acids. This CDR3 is CASSLGQRNTEAFF. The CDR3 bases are TGCGCCAGCAGCTTGGGACAGAGGAACACTGAAGCTTTCTTT.